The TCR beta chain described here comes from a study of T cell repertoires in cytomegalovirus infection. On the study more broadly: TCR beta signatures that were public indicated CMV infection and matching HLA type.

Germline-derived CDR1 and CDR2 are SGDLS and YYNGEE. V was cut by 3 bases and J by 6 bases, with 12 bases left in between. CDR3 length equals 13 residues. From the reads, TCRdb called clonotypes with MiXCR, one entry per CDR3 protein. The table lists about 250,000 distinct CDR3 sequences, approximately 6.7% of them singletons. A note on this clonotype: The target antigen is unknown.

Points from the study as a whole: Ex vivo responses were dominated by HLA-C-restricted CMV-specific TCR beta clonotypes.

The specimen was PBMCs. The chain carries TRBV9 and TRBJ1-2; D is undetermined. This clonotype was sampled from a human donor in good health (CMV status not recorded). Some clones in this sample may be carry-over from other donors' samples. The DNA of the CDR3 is TGTGCCAGCAGCGCAGTAGAGGGCCATGGCTACACCTTC. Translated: CASSAVEGHGYTF.